The table lists the clone carrying this TCR beta chain with a few counts. This entry comes from a study of blood T cell repertoires in COVID-19. The ends lost 4 bases at V and 10 bases at J; junction bases unmatched: 6. This CDR3 is built from 14 residues. The germline CDR1 and CDR2 sequences are MNHEY and SMNVEV (reference sequence). Sequenced by immunoSEQ multiplex PCR; TCRdb stores in-frame clones only, minus some. The sample contains 55,000 to 65,000 clones, just under 80% of which appear only once. This receptor was identified in a human donor in a cohort sampled during active COVID-19. The sample was peripheral blood. The chain uses TRBV27 and TRBJ1-6; 8 bases line up with TRBD1. The CDR3, as DNA: TGTGCCAGCAGTTCCGGGACAGGTGGATCACCCCTCCACTTT. It specifies CASSSGTGGSPLHF.